The clone carrying this TCR beta chain was counted between two and nine times. The data were taken from a study of identical twins. The CDR3 is 16 amino acids. Losses at the gene ends were 5 bases for V and 0 bases for J; bases not matched to a gene: 8. Germline V gene lookup returns CDR1 SEHNR and CDR2 FQNEAQ (reference sequence). One entry per CDR3 protein results from TCRdb running MiXCR on the 5' RACE reads. This table has roughly 540,000 distinct CDR3 sequences, 20% to 25% appearing once. These data also featured in a second study, about T cells expressing NK-cell markers.

Material for sequencing was CD4+ T cells sorted from blood. The rearrangement joins TRBV7-9 to TRBJ2-3, with 7 bases matching TRBD2. The TCR sequence derives from a woman under 30 in good health. CDR3 in amino acids: CASSGRAGKSTDTQYF. In DNA form, the CDR3 reads TGTGCCAGCAGCGGTCGAGCGGGGAAAAGCACAGATACGCAGTATTTT. The full variable domain, its missing parts supplied by reference TRBV7-9 and TRBJ2-3, is DTGVSQNPRHKITKRGQNVTFRCDPISEHNRLYWYRQTLGQGPEFLTYFQNEAQLEKSRLLSDRFSAERPKGSFSTLEIQRTEQGDSAMYLCASSGRAGKSTDTQYFGPGTRLTVL.